The 18 T cell receptor beta chains listed next were all sequenced from one sample in a study of T cell responses to AZD1222 COVID-19 vaccine. Generated by immunoSEQ multiplex PCR, the TCRdb table keeps only in-frame clones and is missing some. The table shows some 140,000 clones, with roughly nine tenths occurring only once. Sequencing was performed on peripheral blood, taken on day 0 of MenACWY control vaccination. The receptor source for this set is an adult in good health.

Here the CDR3 reads CASMDSLNSPLHF. The CDR3 DNA reads as TGTGCCAGCATGGACAGCTTGAATTCACCCCTCCACTTT. J is TRBJ1-6 and V is TRBV27, with D perhaps TRBD1 (6 bases). The V and J ends lost 7 bases and 7 bases respectively, with 11 bases between them. Germline V lookup: CDR1 MNHEY, CDR2 SMNVEV (reference sequence). The length of the CDR3 is 13 residues.

This chain connects TRBV30 to TRBJ2-1; TRBD2 matches at 11 bases. V shed 0 bases, J shed 5 bases, and the junction held 12 bases outside the gene matches. From germline, CDR1 is GTSNPN and CDR2 SVGIG (reference sequence). This CDR3 comprises 18 residues. CDR3: CAWSVSGTSGYSHNEQFF. In nucleotides, the CDR3 is TGTGCCTGGAGTGTAAGTGGGACTAGCGGTTATTCCCACAATGAGCAGTTCTTC.

This clone was recorded only once. The chain employs TRBV24-1 and TRBJ2-2; D is perhaps TRBD1 (5 bases). The ends were cut back, 1 base at V and 0 bases at J, with 8 bases in the middle. Germline V gene sequence: CDR1 KGHDR, CDR2 SFDVKD. The CDR3 is made up of 16 amino acids. CDR3 protein: CATSDFGAPNTGELFF. CDR3 nucleotides: TGTGCCACCAGTGATTTTGGGGCGCCGAACACCGGGGAGCTGTTTTTT.

This chain joins TRBV6-1 and TRBJ1-5; possibly TRBD1 for D (5 bases). Germline V gene lookup returns CDR1 MNHNS and CDR2 SASEGT. Trimming removed 3 bases from V and 3 bases from J, with 9 bases in between. The CDR3 spans 14 residues. CDR3 sequence: CASSDRDSNQPQHF. Written as DNA, the CDR3 is TGTGCCAGCAGTGACCGGGACTCCAATCAGCCCCAGCATTTT.

The V call is TRBV28, the J call TRBJ2-3, with TRBD1 matching 7 bases. In germline, CDR1 is MDHEN, CDR2 SYDVKM. The CDR3 sequence is 15 residues long. V lost 6 bases and J lost 2; bases outside the gene matches: 8. The chain's CDR3 is CASSDDGTDTDTQYF. The CDR3 DNA reads as TGTGCCAGCAGCGACGACGGGACAGACACAGATACGCAGTATTTT. Using reference TRBV28 and TRBJ2-3 for the parts outside the CDR3, the full variable domain is DVKVTQSSRYLVKRTGEKVFLECVQDMDHENMFWYRQDPGLGLRLIYFSYDVKMKEKGDIPEGYSVSREKKERFSLILESASTNQTSMYLCASSDDGTDTDTQYFGPGTRLTVL.

The chain recombines TRBV2 with TRBJ1-2; D possibly corresponds to TRBD1 (5 bases). The CDR3 covers 16 residues. V was shortened by 8 bases and J by 1 base, with 20 bases between the two germline ends. Germline V gene sequence: CDR1 SNHLY, CDR2 FYNNEI. Here the CDR3 reads CASGPFTNRFNYGYTF. The CDR3 DNA is TGTGCCAGCGGACCGTTCACCAACAGGTTTAACTATGGCTACACCTTC.

This rearrangement joins TRBV5-1 to TRBJ2-3; TRBD1 matches at 9 bases. V was clipped by 0 bases and J by 3 bases; unmatched bases: 11. CDR1 and CDR2 from the germline V gene are SGHRS and YFSETQ. The CDR3 is made up of 18 amino acids. CDR3: CASSLAGGTGRGTDTQYF. The CDR3 DNA reads as TGCGCCAGCAGCTTGGCCGGTGGGACAGGGAGAGGTACAGATACGCAGTATTTT.

The rearrangement joins TRBV2 to TRBJ2-5; TRBD2 might be the D (7 bases). This CDR3 spans 13 amino acids. Germline V gives CDR1 SNHLY, CDR2 FYNNEI. V was shortened by 8 bases and J by 5 bases, with 15 bases between the two germline ends. The CDR3 bases are TGTGCCAGCCGGCGGGGGCCACGGGAGACCCAGTACTTC. Encoded protein: CASRRGPRETQYF. Full variable domain (outside the CDR3, taken from reference TRBV2 and TRBJ2-5): EPEVTQTPSHQVTQMGQEVILRCVPISNHLYFYWYRQILGQKVEFLVSFYNNEISEKSEIFDDQFSVERPDGSNFTLKIRSTKLEDSAMYFCASRRGPRETQYFGPGTRLLVL.

This chain connects TRBV12-5 to TRBJ1-1; possible D gene TRBD1, 5 bases. This CDR3 region has 17 residues. In germline, CDR1 is LGHNT, CDR2 FRNRAP. Trimming stripped 0 bases from V and 0 bases from J, with 14 bases between. The CDR3 reads CASGLVRDGTVNTEAFF. The CDR3 region has the DNA TGTGCTAGTGGTTTGGTACGAGATGGGACCGTGAACACTGAAGCTTTCTTT.

V is TRBV2 and J is TRBJ1-3; D unclear. V lost 9 bases to trimming and J lost 0 bases, with 18 bases between them. Germline CDR1 SNHLY, CDR2 FYNNEI. This CDR3 is built from 16 residues. The CDR3 loop reads CASSYSTVGSGNTIYF. The CDR3 DNA reads TGTGCCAGTTCCTATAGTACAGTCGGCTCTGGAAACACCATATATTTT.

About this clone itself: The sample has other DNA sequences that encode this CDR3 too. This sequence joins TRBV11-3 and TRBJ2-6; D call uncertain. Per the germline V gene, CDR1 is SGHNT and CDR2 is YENEEA. This CDR3 comprises 14 residues. V lost 8 bases and J 0 bases, leaving 8 bases between the germline ends. The CDR3 DNA is TGTGCCAGCGGCCCAGGCTCTGGGGCCAACGTCCTGACTTTC. The encoded protein is CASGPGSGANVLTF.

This chain connects TRBV19 to TRBJ1-5; TRBD1 matches at 7 bases. The CDR3 runs to 18 residues. J lost 5 bases, V lost 5 bases, and 18 bases had no gene match. Per germline, CDR1 LNHDA and CDR2 SQIVND (reference sequence). The CDR3: CASSPRTGGSRLDQPQHF. For the CDR3, the DNA is TGTGCCAGTAGTCCCAGGACAGGCGGGTCACGGCTGGATCAGCCCCAGCATTTT.

The chain links TRBV29-1 to TRBJ2-5; D possibly matches TRBD1 or TRBD2 (7 bases each). The CDR3 is 15 residues long. The V end lost 6 bases, the J end lost 5 bases, and 22 bases lay between the germline ends. Looked up from germline, CDR1 is SQVTM and CDR2 is ANQGSEA. The CDR3 DNA reads as TGCAGCGTCCGCCAGGGGGGGGCGGTTGGGGAGACCCAGTACTTC. Encoded protein: CSVRQGGAVGETQYF.

V and J are TRBV5-6 and TRBJ2-7; 7 bases are a match to TRBD2. The CDR3 covers 17 residues. J lost 4 bases, V lost 4 bases, and 17 bases had no gene match. CDR1 is SGHDT and CDR2 is YYEEEE in the germline V gene. CDR3 sequence: CASSPSWTRRESYEQYF. The CDR3 DNA reads TGTGCCAGCAGCCCCTCCTGGACTAGGAGGGAATCTTACGAGCAGTACTTC.

This chain uses TRBV6-1 with TRBJ2-1; D not certain. CDR1 and CDR2 (germline): MNHNS, SASEGT. This CDR3 is built from 13 residues. V shed 2 bases and J shed 4 bases, with 6 bases lying between them. In nucleotides, the CDR3 is TGTGCCAGCAGTGAAACGCATTACAATGAGCAGTTCTTC. Its translation: CASSETHYNEQFF.

This clone was observed once. V gene TRBV27 combines with J gene TRBJ1-1; D call uncertain. V lost 6 bases, J lost 0 bases, and 5 bases lay in between. CDR1 and CDR2 (germline): MNHEY, SMNVEV (reference sequence). The CDR3 has 12 amino acids. The chain's CDR3 is CASRAMNTEAFF. The CDR3 nucleotides read TGTGCCAGCAGGGCAATGAACACTGAAGCTTTCTTT.

A few counts support this clone. CDR3 in amino acids: CASSRQGGFQHF. The CDR3 DNA reads TGTGCCAGTAGTCGACAGGGGGGATTCCAGCATTTT. The chain combines TRBV19 with TRBJ1-5; TRBD1 aligns across 9 bases. CDR1 and CDR2 (germline): LNHDA, SQIVND (reference sequence). Germline trimming cut 5 bases from V and 12 bases from J; bases unmatched to any gene: 5. The CDR3 is 12 amino acids.

This sequence joins TRBV2 and TRBJ2-7; TRBD1 matches at 7 bases. The CDR3 is 16 amino acids. The V gene end was trimmed by 6 bases and the J gene end by 0 bases; junction bases not matched to a gene: 11. Germline V gene sequence: CDR1 SNHLY, CDR2 FYNNEI. The CDR3 region has the DNA TGTGCCAGCAGATACGGACAGGCGATAAGCTCCTACGAGCAGTACTTC. Translation: CASRYGQAISSYEQYF. The full variable domain, its missing parts supplied by reference TRBV2 and TRBJ2-7, is EPEVTQTPSHQVTQMGQEVILRCVPISNHLYFYWYRQILGQKVEFLVSFYNNEISEKSEIFDDQFSVERPDGSNFTLKIRSTKLEDSAMYFCASRYGQAISSYEQYFGPGTRLTVT.